The present T cell receptor beta chain was sequenced within a study of spatial heterogeneity in lung cancer. For the study at large: The donors comprised 60 to 85 untreated early-stage non-small cell lung cancer patients. A unique TCR and UMI combination showed up more than ten times in raw reads, on average. Sequencing covered available follow-up PBMC samples collected a median of about 22 months after resection.

The time point: blood at routine non-recurrence follow-up after resection. Sequencing was performed on whole RNA extracted from tumor and nontumor lung tissue, or from frozen PBMC, and the material was left unsorted. A single record per CDR3 protein comes from TCRdb applying MiXCR to the 5' RACE reads. The sample holds about 52,000 distinct CDR3 sequences, roughly 8.1% seen once. Germline CDR1 and CDR2: SEHNR and FQNEAQ (reference sequence). Trimming removed 4 bases from V and 1 base from J, with 5 bases in between. CDR3 length: 14 residues. This sequence was found in a female donor with early-stage non-small cell lung cancer. The sample consisted of PBMCs, taken at follow-up. V usage is TRBV7-9 and J usage is TRBJ2-6; D is uncertain. CDR3 sequence reads: CASSYPSGANVLTF. The CDR3, as DNA: TGTGCCAGCAGCTACCCGTCTGGGGCCAACGTCCTGACTTTC.